This TCR beta chain is from a study of blood T cell repertoires in COVID-19. Clones were sequenced by immunoSEQ multiplex PCR, and TCRdb holds only the in-frame ones, with some missing. Among over 250,000 clones, approximately 90% were seen once, and the ten largest hold 2.2%. Germline V gives CDR1 MDHEN, CDR2 SYDVKM. Trimming took 1 base from V and 2 from J, leaving 9 bases between them. CDR3 size: 14 residues. This chain uses TRBV28 with TRBJ2-7; a weak D match, TRBD2 (7 bases). The clonotype originates from a woman in her twenties or thirties with COVID-19, enrolled during active disease. The sequenced material came from peripheral blood. For the CDR3, the DNA is TGTGCCAGCAGTTTATTGCGGGGGCCCTACGAGCAGTACTTC. Encoded protein: CASSLLRGPYEQYF.